These 28 T cell receptor beta chains share one sample of origin, sequenced in a study of response to subunit inactivated influenza vaccine. From the RT-PCR reads, TCRdb called clonotypes with MiXCR, one entry per CDR3 protein. The sample includes about 700,000 distinct CDR3 sequences, around 13% of them seen just once. The sample was PBMCs from blood, taken roughly 15 days before vaccination. All receptors come from a man in his forties or fifties who received an inactivated influenza vaccine.

This clonotype was recorded a few times. This chain links TRBV20-1 with TRBJ2-5; 10 bases fit TRBD2. Losses at the gene ends were 6 bases for V and 3 bases for J; bases not matched to a gene: 4. In germline, CDR1 is DFQATT, CDR2 SNEGSKA (reference sequence). The CDR3 totals 13 residues. CDR3: CSAQLAGKETQYF. CDR3 coding DNA: TGCAGTGCCCAACTAGCGGGGAAAGAGACCCAGTACTTC.

The chain carries TRBV20-1 and TRBJ2-3; D gene ambiguous. The germline V gene has CDR1 DFQATT and CDR2 SNEGSKA (reference sequence). The V and J ends lost 3 bases and 2 bases respectively, with 6 bases between them. The CDR3 length is 12 residues. CDR3: CSARVDTDTQYF. The CDR3 DNA reads TGCAGTGCTAGGGTAGACACAGATACGCAGTATTTT.

This clonotype has a handful of counts. The DNA of the CDR3 is TGTGCCAGCAGTGAGGGTAGCGGGGGATCCTACGAGCAGTACTTC. It is translated as CASSEGSGGSYEQYF. The gene calls are TRBV25-1 and TRBJ2-7; 9 bases fit TRBD2. Trimming at V came to 3 bases and at J to 1 base, leaving 4 bases not matched to a gene. This CDR3 is 15 amino acids long. Germline V gives CDR1 MGHDK, CDR2 SYGVNS.

The CDR3 loop reads CASSLNSGDRLPYEQYF. CDR3 DNA: TGTGCCAGCAGTTTAAATTCGGGTGACAGGTTACCCTACGAGCAGTACTTC. The chain couples TRBV27 to TRBJ2-7; perhaps TRBD1 as D (6 bases). Trimming removed 2 bases from V and 2 bases from J, with 19 bases in between. Germline V gives CDR1 MNHEY, CDR2 SMNVEV (reference sequence). CDR3 length equals 17 residues.

The V call is TRBV12-3 or TRBV12-4, the J call TRBJ1-5; D is unresolved. Trimming took 3 bases from V and 0 from J, leaving 6 bases between them. The CDR3 has 14 residues. Written as DNA, the CDR3 is TGTGCCAGCAGTTTCTTCTCTAGCAATCAGCCCCAGCATTTT. Its translation is CASSFFSSNQPQHF.

The chain is built from TRBV2 and TRBJ2-3; the match to TRBD2 covers 8 bases. V shed 6 bases, J shed 5 bases, and the junction held 13 bases outside the gene matches. Germline CDR1 reads SNHLY; CDR2 reads FYNNEI. This CDR3 is built from 16 residues. CDR3 sequence: CASRETSGLSRDTQYF. CDR3 DNA: TGTGCCAGCAGAGAAACTAGCGGACTTTCAAGAGATACGCAGTATTTT.

The chain links TRBV20-1 to TRBJ1-4, with TRBD1 matching over 8 bases. CDR1 and CDR2 from the germline V gene are DFQATT and SNEGSKA (reference sequence). This CDR3 has 15 amino acids. V gave up 1 base and J gave up 7 bases; unmatched junction bases: 8. The DNA for the CDR3 is TGCAGTGCTAGAGTTCCCGGACAGGGAATTGAAAAACTGTTTTTT. This gives the protein CSARVPGQGIEKLFF.

The chain joins TRBV14 to TRBJ1-1; a possible D gene is TRBD1 (6 bases). This CDR3 comprises 13 residues. Germline CDR1 is SGHDN and CDR2 is FVKESK. The germline V and J ends were trimmed by 6 bases and 6 bases, with 14 bases remaining between them. CDR3 sequence: CASRKGGRAEAFF. CDR3 nucleotides: TGTGCCAGCAGGAAGGGGGGACGAGCTGAAGCTTTCTTT.

This clonotype was seen a few times. The gene calls are TRBV24-1 and TRBJ2-7; tentative D call: TRBD1 (5 bases). Germline V gene lookup returns CDR1 KGHDR and CDR2 SFDVKD. The ends were cut back, 11 bases at V and 0 bases at J, with 25 bases in the middle. There are 17 residues in the CDR3. The CDR3 loop is CAIPELDRISSSYEQYF. As DNA, the CDR3 is TGTGCCATCCCCGAACTCGACAGAATAAGTAGCTCCTACGAGCAGTACTTC.

The table lists this clonotype with many counts. V gene TRBV29-1 combines with J gene TRBJ2-1; D may be TRBD2 (7 bases). The CDR3 loop spans 14 amino acids. V gave up 5 bases and J gave up 5 bases, with 16 bases separating them. Germline values: CDR1 SQVTM, CDR2 ANQGSEA. Here the CDR3 reads CSVLRGAQNNEQFF. Here the CDR3 DNA reads TGCAGCGTTCTCCGGGGGGCGCAAAACAATGAGCAGTTCTTC.

This clonotype was seen at least ten times. The gene calls are TRBV15 and TRBJ2-7; no definite D call. Germline values: CDR1 LNHNV, CDR2 YYDKDF (reference sequence). V lost 6 bases, J lost 6 bases, and 12 bases lay in between. This CDR3 has 12 amino acids. The CDR3 protein is CATSLDKSEQYF. In nucleotides, the CDR3 is TGTGCCACCAGTCTCGACAAATCCGAGCAGTACTTC.

This clonotype has a handful of counts. The chain has TRBV20-1 and TRBJ1-4; no clear D gene. This CDR3 spans 14 amino acids. V was clipped by 5 bases and J by 6 bases, with 16 bases between them. Germline loops: CDR1 DFQATT, CDR2 SNEGSKA (reference sequence). The CDR3 region has the DNA TGCAGTGCTGTGAAGGGATCTGCTTATGAAAAACTGTTTTTT. Its protein is CSAVKGSAYEKLFF.

In its sample, this clonotype was seen a few times. V gene TRBV24-1 combines with J gene TRBJ2-7, with 7 bases aligning to TRBD1. CDR1 and CDR2 from the germline V gene are KGHDR and SFDVKD. This CDR3 region has 13 residues. Unmatched junction bases numbered 2, after V lost 6 bases and J lost 1 base. Written as DNA, the CDR3 is TGTGCCACCAGTCGGACAGGTTCCTACGAGCAGTACTTC. It codes for CATSRTGSYEQYF.

This rearrangement joins TRBV9 to TRBJ2-7; either TRBD1 or TRBD2 may fit D (6 bases each). Trimming cost V 0 bases and J 6 bases, with 10 bases left between them. The CDR3 runs 13 residues. CDR1 SGDLS and CDR2 YYNGEE come from the germline V gene. Here the CDR3 reads CASSVAGAGEQYF. The CDR3 nucleotides read TGTGCCAGCAGCGTAGCGGGGGCTGGCGAGCAGTACTTC.

This clonotype was observed a handful of times. V usage is TRBV5-6 and J usage is TRBJ2-7; D call uncertain. CDR1 and CDR2 from the germline V gene are SGHDT and YYEEEE. There are 16 residues in the CDR3. Trimming left V 1 base short and J 5 bases short, with 19 bases between. The CDR3 nucleotides read TGTGCCAGCAGCTTGCTTCTGGGCGGTCCTCGGAACGAGCAGTACTTC. Translated: CASSLLLGGPRNEQYF.

This clonotype was picked up one time. V gene TRBV4-3 combines with J gene TRBJ2-2, with D tentatively TRBD1 (5 bases). The CDR3 has 18 residues. V lost 4 bases and J 1 base, leaving 19 bases between the germline ends. CDR1 and CDR2 from the germline V gene are LGHNA and YSLEER. CDR3 nucleotides: TGCGCCAGCAGCCGATATAGGCGGCAGGGAAAGAACACCGGGGAGCTGTTTTTT. This sequence encodes CASSRYRRQGKNTGELFF.

This clonotype was detected only a few times. The rearrangement links TRBV11-1 to TRBJ2-2; TRBD2 matches at 11 bases. This CDR3 contains 14 residues. Losses at the gene ends were 5 bases for V and 7 bases for J; bases not matched to a gene: 3. The V gene's germline CDR1 is SGHAT and CDR2 FQDESV (reference sequence). CDR3 DNA sequence: TGTGCCAGCAGCACGACTAGCGGGGACGGGGAGCTGTTTTTT. Its translation is CASSTTSGDGELFF.

In this sample, this clonotype turned up a few times. The chain uses TRBV20-1 and TRBJ2-1; 7 bases fit TRBD1. The CDR3 consists of 16 residues. V was pared by 6 bases and J by 4 bases, with 15 bases of the junction left unmatched. Germline assignment: CDR1 DFQATT and CDR2 SNEGSKA (reference sequence). This CDR3 is CSALSYSGTEYNEQFF. CDR3 nucleotides: TGCAGTGCCCTAAGTTATTCCGGGACAGAGTACAATGAGCAGTTCTTC.

This chain connects TRBV4-3 to TRBJ1-6, with D unresolved. CDR1 and CDR2 from the germline V gene are LGHNA and YSLEER. The germline V and J ends were trimmed by 0 bases and 2 bases, with 8 bases remaining between them. The CDR3 covers 16 residues. CDR3 in amino acids: CASSQELLPYNSPLHF. Written as DNA, the CDR3 is TGCGCCAGCAGCCAAGAACTGTTACCCTATAATTCACCCCTCCACTTT.

The V and J genes are TRBV3-1 and TRBJ2-1; possible D gene TRBD2, 5 bases. CDR3 length: 22 amino acids. Germline CDR1 is LGHDT and CDR2 is YNNKEL (reference sequence). Trimming removed 4 bases from V and 5 bases from J, with 36 bases in between. The chain's CDR3 is CASSPPGKWASRLPTPHNEQFF. The DNA of the CDR3 is TGTGCCAGCAGCCCGCCCGGTAAGTGGGCTAGCAGGCTTCCAACCCCCCACAATGAGCAGTTCTTC.

This clonotype was recorded a few times. The chain joins TRBV13 to TRBJ2-1, with 8 bases identical to TRBD1. The CDR3 sequence is 16 residues long. Trimming cost V 0 bases and J 10 bases; bases outside gene matches: 11. CDR1 and CDR2 (germline): PRHDT, FYEKMQ (reference sequence). In DNA form, the CDR3 reads TGTGCCAGCAGCTTAGGCCTAGGACAGGGAGAGGGGGAGCAGTTCTTC. It codes for CASSLGLGQGEGEQFF.

This clonotype was seen a handful of times. The gene calls are TRBV6-4 and TRBJ2-3, with D perhaps matching TRBD2 (7 bases). Trimming shortened V by 11 bases and J by 0 bases, and 15 bases separated the two germline ends. The CDR3 runs 14 residues. Germline V gene sequence: CDR1 MRHNA, CDR2 SNTAGT. The CDR3 region has the DNA TGTGCCTACAAAGGGGGGGCTAGCACAGATACGCAGTATTTT. It yields the protein CAYKGGASTDTQYF.

Many counts were recorded for this clonotype. The gene calls are TRBV20-1 and TRBJ1-4; D unresolved. CDR3 length: 16 amino acids. Trimming shortened V by 3 bases and J by 8 bases, and 22 bases separated the two germline ends. CDR1 is DFQATT, CDR2 SNEGSKA, per germline (reference sequence). The CDR3 sequence is CSASPLGRRLDEKLFF. CDR3 nucleotide sequence: TGCAGTGCTAGTCCCCTAGGACGGCGGCTAGACGAAAAACTGTTTTTT.

This clonotype has a handful of counts. J is TRBJ1-2 and V is TRBV6-1; D perhaps matches TRBD1 (6 bases). Per the germline V gene, CDR1 is MNHNS and CDR2 is SASEGT. CDR3 length equals 14 residues. Between the trimmed V and J ends, which lost 7 bases and 4 bases, there was a span of 16 bases. The chain's CDR3 is CASKGGGASYGYTF. The DNA for the CDR3 is TGTGCCAGCAAGGGTGGGGGCGCGAGCTATGGCTACACCTTC.

This clonotype was counted a few times. The chain joins TRBV7-2 to TRBJ1-2; D may be TRBD1 (6 bases). V was clipped by 0 bases and J by 6 bases, with 17 bases between them. The CDR3 is made up of 16 amino acids. Germline-derived CDR1 and CDR2 are SGHTA and FQGNSA. This CDR3 is CASSLAATRGQDGYTF. The CDR3 DNA reads TGTGCCAGCAGCTTAGCGGCAACCAGGGGACAAGATGGCTACACCTTC.

This clonotype came up many times. V and J are TRBV4-3 and TRBJ2-1; D possibly uses TRBD1 or TRBD2 (5 bases each). V was pared by 1 base and J by 11 bases, with 9 bases between. The CDR3 runs 12 residues. Germline values: CDR1 LGHNA, CDR2 YSLEER. CDR3: CASSQGRGQQFF. For the CDR3, the DNA is TGCGCCAGCAGCCAAGGACGGGGCCAGCAGTTCTTC.

This clonotype has more than one count but fewer than ten. The chain joins TRBV2 to TRBJ2-1, with 7 bases aligning to TRBD2. CDR3 length: 15 residues. In germline, CDR1 is SNHLY, CDR2 FYNNEI. V dropped 6 bases and J dropped 0; count of bases not matched to a gene: 5. The CDR3 region has the DNA TGTGCCAGCAGAGAGCGGGACCACTCCTACAATGAGCAGTTCTTC. It translates to CASRERDHSYNEQFF. Complete variable domain (other parts from reference TRBV2 and TRBJ2-1): EPEVTQTPSHQVTQMGQEVILRCVPISNHLYFYWYRQILGQKVEFLVSFYNNEISEKSEIFDDQFSVERPDGSNFTLKIRSTKLEDSAMYFCASRERDHSYNEQFFGPGTRLTVL.

This clonotype was detected ten times or more. The junction does not match germline at one end; this may be a read error. The chain couples TRBV29-1 to TRBJ2-7, with D maybe TRBD2 (5 bases). The CDR3 has 12 amino acids. From germline, CDR1 is SQVTM and CDR2 ANQGSEA. CDR3 sequence (DNA): TGCAGCGTTAAAGAGGGAAACCACGAGCAGTACTTC. This translates into CSVKEGNHEQYF.